One and the same sample provided the 27 T cell receptor beta chains below, sequenced in a study of OX40 agonist ivuxolimab in advanced cancers. Profiled with immunoSEQ multiplex PCR; TCRdb holds only in-frame clones, not every one. The sample has tens of thousands of clones; 70% to 90% are singletons. This sample comprised CD4+ or CD8+ T cells sorted from blood, obtained in a trial of the OX40 agonist ivuxolimab. The receptors stem from an adult with an advanced solid tumor such as melanoma, head and neck, liver or kidney cancer.

This clone has a handful of counts. The J gene is TRBJ2-7, the V gene TRBV14; TRBD2 aligns across 8 bases. The germline CDR1 and CDR2 sequences are SGHDN and FVKESK. The CDR3 has 13 amino acids. With 4 bases clipped from V and 2 bases from J, the junction kept 1 base outside the gene matches. The CDR3 here is CASSLGLAYEQYF. CDR3 DNA sequence: TGTGCCAGCAGCCTGGGACTAGCCTACGAGCAGTACTTC.

The gene calls are TRBV27 and TRBJ2-3; D call uncertain. V lost 4 bases, J lost 3 bases, and 8 bases lay in between. The germline CDR1 and CDR2 sequences are MNHEY and SMNVEV (reference sequence). The CDR3 is 13 amino acids. CDR3 residues: CASSSLGTDTQYF. CDR3 in DNA: TGTGCCAGCAGTTCCCTTGGTACAGATACGCAGTATTTT.

V is TRBV27 and J is TRBJ2-7, with D possibly being TRBD1 (5 bases). Trimming removed 7 bases at V and 1 base at J, with 17 bases between. The CDR3 is 15 residues long. The germline V gene encodes CDR1 MNHEY and CDR2 SMNVEV (reference sequence). CDR3 sequence: CASIDLKGVSYEQYF. CDR3 coding DNA: TGTGCCAGCATCGATCTCAAAGGGGTTTCCTACGAGCAGTACTTC.

This chain uses TRBV4-1 with TRBJ2-2; D may correspond to TRBD1 or TRBD2 (6 bases each). Looked up from germline, CDR1 is MGHRA and CDR2 is YSYEKL. The CDR3 length is 15 residues. Trimming removed 0 bases from V and 6 bases from J, with 11 bases in between. The CDR3 is CASSQEGGFAGELFF. The CDR3 DNA sequence: TGCGCCAGCAGCCAAGAAGGGGGGTTCGCCGGGGAGCTGTTTTTT.

This clone was detected once. This chain connects TRBV13 to TRBJ2-5; TRBD2 matches at 7 bases. V shed 4 bases, J shed 4 bases, and the junction held 12 bases outside the gene matches. In germline, CDR1 is PRHDT, CDR2 FYEKMQ (reference sequence). This CDR3 is 16 amino acids long. The CDR3 here is CASSSLDWEGPETQYF. The CDR3 DNA reads TGTGCCAGCAGCTCTCTGGACTGGGAGGGACCAGAGACCCAGTACTTC. Variable domain in full (rest from reference TRBV13 and TRBJ2-5): AAGVIQSPRHLIKEKRETATLKCYPIPRHDTVYWYQQGPGQDPQFLISFYEKMQSDKGSIPDRFSAQQFSDYHSELNMSSLELGDSALYFCASSSLDWEGPETQYFGPGTRLLVL.

The chain joins TRBV27 to TRBJ1-2, with D perhaps matching TRBD1 (6 bases). Trimming removed 7 bases from V and 8 bases from J, with 23 bases in between. From germline, CDR1 is MNHEY and CDR2 SMNVEV (reference sequence). CDR3 length: 15 residues. For the CDR3, the DNA is TGTGCCAGCATTTCATACACAGGGAGTGTAGGGGGCTACACCTTC. Translating it yields CASISYTGSVGGYTF.

CDR3: CASSLAQGLNTEAFF. The CDR3 bases are TGCGCCAGCAGCTTGGCGCAGGGCTTGAACACTGAAGCTTTCTTT. This chain uses TRBV5-1 with TRBJ1-1; weak D call: TRBD1 (5 bases). V was cut by 0 bases and J by 0 bases, with 9 bases left in between. The CDR3 is 15 residues long. CDR1 SGHRS and CDR2 YFSETQ come from the germline V gene.

The chain carries TRBV5-4 and TRBJ2-7; D possibly matches TRBD1 or TRBD2 (6 bases each). Deletions cut 3 bases from V and 3 bases from J, with 19 bases between. This CDR3 is 16 amino acids long. CDR1 is SGHNT and CDR2 is YYREEE in the germline V gene (reference sequence). Here the CDR3 reads CASSSMGGVTLYEQYF. CDR3 coding DNA: TGTGCCAGCAGCTCTATGGGGGGCGTCACTCTCTACGAGCAGTACTTC.

The CDR3 region has the DNA TGTGCCAGTAATCAAGGGGCAATCACCGGGGAGCTGTTTTTT. This encodes CASNQGAITGELFF. The chain carries TRBV19 and TRBJ2-2, with D perhaps TRBD1 (5 bases). CDR3 length: 14 amino acids. V was pared by 7 bases and J by 4 bases, with 13 bases between. Per the germline V gene, CDR1 is LNHDA and CDR2 is SQIVND (reference sequence).

Here the CDR3 DNA reads TGTGCCAGCAGTTCCTCGAGTAGCGGAACCTACGAGCAGTACTTC. Translation gives CASSSSSSGTYEQYF. The V gene is TRBV27, the J gene TRBJ2-7; TRBD2 might be the D (6 bases). With 4 bases removed from V and 2 bases from J, the gap between germline ends came to 15 bases. The CDR3 is 15 residues long. CDR1 is MNHEY, CDR2 SMNVEV, per germline (reference sequence).

This chain joins TRBV27 and TRBJ2-7; the match to TRBD1 covers 9 bases. Germline CDR1 is MNHEY and CDR2 is SMNVEV (reference sequence). CDR3 length: 17 residues. Trimming removed 4 bases from V and 1 base from J; junction bases left unmatched: 11. CDR3 in amino acids: CASSSTGTGSWSYEQYF. Written as DNA, the CDR3 is TGTGCCAGCAGTTCTACCGGGACAGGGTCGTGGTCCTACGAGCAGTACTTC.

The V and J genes are TRBV4-2 and TRBJ1-2, with D maybe TRBD1 (5 bases). Germline CDR1 LGHNA, CDR2 YNFKEQ. The CDR3 is made up of 15 amino acids. The V gene lost 2 bases and the J gene lost 4 bases, with 14 bases spanning the gap. CDR3: CASSQNQGAGYGYTF. The CDR3 DNA sequence: TGTGCCAGCAGCCAAAATCAGGGCGCCGGCTATGGCTACACCTTC.

On this clone: This may be a read error, as it is one base from a much larger clone. Within the sample, other DNA sequences also encode this same CDR3. CDR3 protein: CASSVEGNTEAFF. CDR3 DNA: TGTGCCAGCAGCGTAGAAGGGAACACTGAAGCTTTCTTT. V is TRBV9 and J is TRBJ1-1; D unresolved. Trimming took 0 bases from V and 1 from J, leaving 4 bases between them. The CDR3 sequence is 13 residues long. CDR1 and CDR2 (germline): SGDLS, YYNGEE.

In its sample, this clone was seen once. J is TRBJ2-3 and V is TRBV13, with D perhaps matching TRBD2 (6 bases). V was clipped by 6 bases and J by 6 bases, with 10 bases between them. Germline CDR1 reads PRHDT; CDR2 reads FYEKMQ (reference sequence). CDR3 size: 12 residues. CDR3 in amino acids: CASRTSTDTQYF. The CDR3 DNA reads TGTGCCAGCAGGACTAGTACGGATACGCAGTATTTT. Using reference TRBV13 and TRBJ2-3 for the parts outside the CDR3, the full variable domain is AAGVIQSPRHLIKEKRETATLKCYPIPRHDTVYWYQQGPGQDPQFLISFYEKMQSDKGSIPDRFSAQQFSDYHSELNMSSLELGDSALYFCASRTSTDTQYFGPGTRLTVL.

Remarks on this clone: Relative to the germline gene, one junction end is altered; a read error may explain this. The chain couples TRBV27 to TRBJ2-5; unclear D gene. The DNA end lines up better with TRBJ2-7; the J call may be wrong. Germline V gene data show CDR1 as MNHEY and CDR2 as SMNVEV (reference sequence). CDR3 size: 12 residues. The DNA for the CDR3 is TGTGCCAGCGGTTTGACTGACTACGAGCAGTACTTC. Translation gives CASGLTDYEQYF.

The chain combines TRBV6-4 with TRBJ2-1; 7 positions match TRBD1. Germline V lookup: CDR1 MRHNA, CDR2 SNTAGT. The V and J ends lost 7 bases and 0 bases, in that order; junction bases with no gene match: 6. The CDR3 is 15 residues long. In DNA form, the CDR3 reads TGTGCCAGCAACCCAACAGGGGACTCCTACAATGAGCAGTTCTTC. Its protein is CASNPTGDSYNEQFF.

The rearrangement uses TRBV5-4 and TRBJ1-2, with D tentatively TRBD1 (6 bases). The germline V gene encodes CDR1 SGHNT and CDR2 YYREEE (reference sequence). There are 14 residues in the CDR3. Trimming left V 2 bases short and J 4 bases short, with 12 bases between. CDR3 region: CASSFLTGIYGYTF. The CDR3 DNA follows: TGTGCCAGCAGCTTCCTGACAGGAATCTATGGCTACACCTTC.

This sequence joins TRBV29-1 and TRBJ2-7; 9 bases map to TRBD2. V gave up 4 bases and J gave up 5 bases; unmatched junction bases: 3. The CDR3 length is 12 residues. In germline, CDR1 is SQVTM, CDR2 ANQGSEA. The CDR3 reads CSVGLAGNEQYF. The DNA of the CDR3 is TGCAGCGTTGGTCTAGCGGGAAACGAGCAGTACTTC.

This clone was seen only once. The rearrangement uses TRBV19 and TRBJ2-7; a weak D match, TRBD1 (6 bases). Between the trimmed V and J ends, which lost 6 bases and 2 bases, there was a span of 11 bases. Germline V gene sequence: CDR1 LNHDA, CDR2 SQIVND (reference sequence). This CDR3 comprises 13 residues. The CDR3 loop reads CASSPDSAYEQYF. Here the CDR3 DNA reads TGTGCCAGTAGCCCGGACAGCGCCTACGAGCAGTACTTC.

The chain joins TRBV6-1 to TRBJ2-3; possible D gene TRBD1, 5 bases. Germline V gives CDR1 MNHNS, CDR2 SASEGT. This CDR3 is built from 15 residues. V was clipped by 4 bases and J by 2 bases, with 13 bases between them. DNA of the CDR3: TGTGCCAGCAGTGCATCTCCACAGGTCACAGATACGCAGTATTTT. Protein product: CASSASPQVTDTQYF.

This chain uses TRBV5-5 with TRBJ1-1; D not resolved. Germline V gene lookup returns CDR1 SGHKS and CDR2 YYEKEE (reference sequence). CDR3 size: 13 residues. The ends were cut back, 0 bases at V and 5 bases at J, with 8 bases in the middle. The CDR3 DNA reads as TGTGCCAGCAGCTTGGTAACCAGAACTGAAGCTTTCTTT. It is translated as CASSLVTRTEAFF.

J is TRBJ2-3 and V is TRBV6-6; 9 bases map to TRBD1. CDR1 is MNHNY, CDR2 SVGAGI, per germline (reference sequence). The CDR3 runs 15 residues. V shed 3 bases and J 8 bases; nucleotides not matched to a gene: 9. Written as DNA, the CDR3 is TGTGCCAGCAGTTATCGGACAGGGGATGGTTTTACGCAGTATTTT. Residues: CASSYRTGDGFTQYF.

The chain uses TRBV5-6 and TRBJ2-1, with D tentatively TRBD2 (5 bases). V was pared by 3 bases and J by 8 bases, with 9 bases between. CDR3 size: 12 residues. The germline V gene encodes CDR1 SGHDT and CDR2 YYEEEE. In nucleotides, the CDR3 is TGTGCCAGCAGCTCTAGCATCTATGAGCAGTTCTTC. It translates to CASSSSIYEQFF. Variable domain in full (rest from reference TRBV5-6 and TRBJ2-1): DAGVTQSPTHLIKTRGQQVTLRCSPKSGHDTVSWYQQALGQGPQFIFQYYEEEERQRGNFPDRFSGHQFPNYSSELNVNALLLGDSALYLCASSSSIYEQFFGPGTRLTVL.

This clone occurred once. V and J are TRBV5-1 and TRBJ2-5; TRBD1 matches 9 bases. Germline CDR1 and CDR2: SGHRS and YFSETQ. This CDR3 comprises 15 residues. After removal of 4 bases from V and 2 bases from J, the junction contained 6 bases not matched to a gene. The CDR3: CASSGGDRDQETQYF. As DNA, the CDR3 is TGCGCCAGCAGCGGTGGGGACAGGGATCAAGAGACCCAGTACTTC.

The rearrangement joins TRBV7-9 to TRBJ2-3; no definite D call. Trimming cost V 4 bases and J 3 bases, with 14 bases left between them. Per germline, CDR1 SEHNR and CDR2 FQNEAQ (reference sequence). This CDR3 has 15 amino acids. The CDR3 region has the DNA TGTGCCAGCAGCTCCGCAGGAGTGGGAACAGATACGCAGTATTTT. Translation gives CASSSAGVGTDTQYF.

The chain carries TRBV30 and TRBJ1-1, with 8 bases aligning to TRBD1. V gave up 3 bases and J gave up 0 bases; unmatched junction bases: 18. CDR1 and CDR2 from the germline V gene are GTSNPN and SVGIG (reference sequence). The CDR3 has 19 residues. As DNA, the CDR3 is TGTGCCTGGAGAGGAAGTAGACAGGGGCCGGGGTTAATGAACACTGAAGCTTTCTTT. Translation gives CAWRGSRQGPGLMNTEAFF.

The sample holds one count of this clone. The chain links TRBV7-8 to TRBJ2-1; D is perhaps TRBD1 or TRBD2 (5 bases each). The germline CDR1 and CDR2 sequences are SGHVS and FQNEAQ. Trimming stripped 5 bases from V and 0 bases from J, with 14 bases between. The CDR3 is made up of 16 amino acids. CDR3: CASSEGPRSSYNEQFF. For the CDR3, the DNA is TGTGCCAGCAGCGAGGGGCCCAGGAGCTCCTACAATGAGCAGTTCTTC.